These 10 T cell receptor beta chains share one sample of origin, sequenced in a study of T cells in Graves' hyperthyroidism and ophthalmopathy. The source material, RNA transcripts, was used to amplify TCR beta CDR3 regions. In the first-round RT-PCR of the TCR CDR3, the HTBI primer set was used. TCRdb re-derived calls from the multiplex PCR reads in MiXCR, one entry per CDR3 protein. The repertoire includes more than 450,000 distinct CDR3 sequences, about 20% of them detected once, and 47% sits in the top ten. Input material: blood. The origin of the receptors is a middle-aged man with Graves' ophthalmopathy.

This chain connects TRBV3-1 to TRBJ2-1; D is possibly TRBD2 (6 bases). CDR1 is LGHDT and CDR2 is YNNKEL in the germline V gene (reference sequence). Trimming removed 4 bases at V and 1 base at J, with 14 bases between. The CDR3 has 16 residues. As DNA, the CDR3 is TGTGCCAGCAGCCCCTACTCGGGGGTTTCCTACAATGAGCAGTTCTTC. Its protein product is CASSPYSGVSYNEQFF.

This clonotype was counted only a few times. CDR3 DNA sequence: TGTGCCAGCAAAAACCCGGGGAGGGGTAGTCAGCCCCAGCATTTT. It codes for CASKNPGRGSQPQHF. The chain has TRBV6-2 or TRBV6-3 and TRBJ1-5, with a weak D call TRBD1 (5 bases). Germline CDR1 reads MNHEY; CDR2 reads SVGEGT. The CDR3 totals 15 residues. V was shortened by 7 bases and J by 6 bases, with 19 bases between the two germline ends.

This chain connects TRBV28 to TRBJ2-6; TRBD1 aligns across 9 bases. The CDR3 has 20 residues. Germline loops: CDR1 MDHEN, CDR2 SYDVKM. With 5 bases clipped from V and 2 bases from J, the junction kept 16 bases outside the gene matches. In DNA form, the CDR3 reads TGTGCCAGCAGTAAACAGGGGGCGCTTCGGATTACAACTGGGGCCAACGTCCTGACTTTC. Its translation: CASSKQGALRITTGANVLTF.

The gene calls are TRBV11-2 and TRBJ2-2; no clear D. Between the trimmed V and J ends, which lost 3 bases and 6 bases, there was a span of 5 bases. Germline V gene lookup returns CDR1 SGHAT and CDR2 FQNNGV. This CDR3 has 12 amino acids. For the CDR3, the DNA is TGTGCCAGCAGCTTGCTCCCCGGGGAGCTGTTTTTT. Its protein product is CASSLLPGELFF.

Many counts were recorded for this clonotype. This chain connects TRBV6-2 or TRBV6-3 to TRBJ2-1, with a weak D call TRBD1 (5 bases). Per germline, CDR1 MNHEY and CDR2 SVGEGT. The CDR3 spans 14 residues. The V end lost 5 bases, the J end lost 8 bases, and 16 bases lay between the germline ends. The CDR3 region is CASSDHDSRDEQFF. CDR3 DNA: TGTGCCAGCAGTGACCACGATAGCAGGGATGAGCAGTTCTTC.

This clonotype turned up a few times. The chain couples TRBV10-1 to TRBJ2-7; unclear D gene. CDR1 and CDR2 (germline): WNHNN, SYGVQD (reference sequence). The CDR3 spans 10 residues. V was pared by 8 bases and J by 6 bases, with 8 bases between. Here the CDR3 DNA reads TGCGCCAGCCAGGTGTCCGAGCAGTACTTC. Encoded protein: CASQVSEQYF.

In this sample, this clonotype turned up many times. The CDR3 region has the DNA TGTGCCAGCCGCGGGACAGGGGCAGGAACTAATGAAAAACTGTTTTTT. Amino acids: CASRGTGAGTNEKLFF. The chain carries TRBV27 and TRBJ1-4; TRBD1 aligns across 10 bases. The germline V gene encodes CDR1 MNHEY and CDR2 SMNVEV (reference sequence). Losses at the gene ends were 8 bases for V and 1 base for J; bases not matched to a gene: 7. The CDR3 has 16 amino acids.

The chain combines TRBV6-5 with TRBJ2-2; D might be TRBD2 (6 bases). Trimming left V 5 bases short and J 6 bases short, with 13 bases between. Germline CDR1 and CDR2: MNHEY and SVGAGI. The CDR3 runs to 14 residues. DNA of the CDR3: TGTGCCAGCAGTGACGGGAGTAAGGCCGGGGAGCTGTTTTTT. Encoded protein: CASSDGSKAGELFF.

This clonotype showed up many times. V gene TRBV27 combines with J gene TRBJ1-2, with D tentatively TRBD1 (5 bases). The CDR3 is 13 residues long. V was shortened by 4 bases and J by 4 bases, with 10 bases between the two germline ends. CDR1 and CDR2 from the germline V gene are MNHEY and SMNVEV (reference sequence). The CDR3 spells CASSSSGGYGYTF. In nucleotides, the CDR3 is TGTGCCAGCAGTTCGTCCGGGGGCTATGGCTACACCTTC.

The chain employs TRBV29-1 and TRBJ2-7, with a weak D call TRBD2 (5 bases). V was trimmed by 4 bases and J by 0 bases, leaving 13 bases between them. CDR3 length equals 14 residues. Germline V lookup: CDR1 SQVTM, CDR2 ANQGSEA. The CDR3 DNA is TGCAGCGTTGCGGGGAAAATGGGCTCCTACGAGCAGTACTTC. It codes for CSVAGKMGSYEQYF.